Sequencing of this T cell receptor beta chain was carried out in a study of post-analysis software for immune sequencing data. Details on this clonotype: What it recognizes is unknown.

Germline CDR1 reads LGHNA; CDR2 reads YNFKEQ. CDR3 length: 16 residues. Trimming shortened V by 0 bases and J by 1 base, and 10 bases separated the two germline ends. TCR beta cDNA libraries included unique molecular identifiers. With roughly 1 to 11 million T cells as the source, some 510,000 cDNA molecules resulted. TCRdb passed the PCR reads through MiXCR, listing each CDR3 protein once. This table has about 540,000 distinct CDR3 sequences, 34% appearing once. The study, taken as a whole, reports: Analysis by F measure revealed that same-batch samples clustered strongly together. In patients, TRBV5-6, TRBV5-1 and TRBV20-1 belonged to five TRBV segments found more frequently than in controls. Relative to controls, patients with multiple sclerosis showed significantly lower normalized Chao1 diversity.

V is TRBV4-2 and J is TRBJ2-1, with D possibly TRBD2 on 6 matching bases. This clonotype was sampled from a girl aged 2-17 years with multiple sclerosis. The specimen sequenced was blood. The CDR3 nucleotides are TGTGCCAGCAGCCAAGATTCAAGCGGGTCCTACAATGAGCAGTTCTTC. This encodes CASSQDSSGSYNEQFF.